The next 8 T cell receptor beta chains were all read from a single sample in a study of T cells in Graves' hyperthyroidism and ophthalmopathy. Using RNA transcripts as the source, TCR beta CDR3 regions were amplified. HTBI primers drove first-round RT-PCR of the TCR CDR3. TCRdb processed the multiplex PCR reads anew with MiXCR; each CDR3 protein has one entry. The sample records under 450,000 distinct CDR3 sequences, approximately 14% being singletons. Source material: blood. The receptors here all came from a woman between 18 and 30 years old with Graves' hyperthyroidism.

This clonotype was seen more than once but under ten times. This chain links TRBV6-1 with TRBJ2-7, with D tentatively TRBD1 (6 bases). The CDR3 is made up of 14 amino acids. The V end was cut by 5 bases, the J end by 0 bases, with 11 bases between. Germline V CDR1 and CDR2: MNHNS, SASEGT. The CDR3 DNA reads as TGTGCCAGCAGTTTACAGGGAAACTCCTACGAGCAGTACTTC. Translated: CASSLQGNSYEQYF.

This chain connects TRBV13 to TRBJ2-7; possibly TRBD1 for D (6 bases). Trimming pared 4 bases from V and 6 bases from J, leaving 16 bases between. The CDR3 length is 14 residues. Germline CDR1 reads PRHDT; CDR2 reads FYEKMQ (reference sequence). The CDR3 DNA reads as TGTGCCAGCAGCTCAGTACCACAGGGCCTCGAGCAGTACTTC. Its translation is CASSSVPQGLEQYF.

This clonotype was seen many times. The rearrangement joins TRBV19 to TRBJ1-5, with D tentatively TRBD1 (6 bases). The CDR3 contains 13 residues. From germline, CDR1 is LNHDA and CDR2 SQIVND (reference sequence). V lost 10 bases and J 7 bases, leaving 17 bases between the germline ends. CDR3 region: CAIKGGPGQPQHF. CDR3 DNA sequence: TGTGCCATAAAGGGGGGGCCTGGGCAGCCCCAGCATTTT. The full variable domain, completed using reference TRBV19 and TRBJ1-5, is DGGITQSPKYLFRKEGQNVTLSCEQNLNHDAMYWYRQDPGQGLRLIYYSQIVNDFQKGDIAEGYSVSREKKESFPLTVTSAQKNPTAFYLCAIKGGPGQPQHFGDGTRLSIL.

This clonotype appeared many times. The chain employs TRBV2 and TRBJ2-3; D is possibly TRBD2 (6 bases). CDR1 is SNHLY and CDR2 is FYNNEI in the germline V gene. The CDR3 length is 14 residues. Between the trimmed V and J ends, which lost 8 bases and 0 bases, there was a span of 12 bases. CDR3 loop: CASPGGASTDTQYF. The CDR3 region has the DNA TGTGCCAGCCCAGGAGGGGCCAGCACAGATACGCAGTATTTT.

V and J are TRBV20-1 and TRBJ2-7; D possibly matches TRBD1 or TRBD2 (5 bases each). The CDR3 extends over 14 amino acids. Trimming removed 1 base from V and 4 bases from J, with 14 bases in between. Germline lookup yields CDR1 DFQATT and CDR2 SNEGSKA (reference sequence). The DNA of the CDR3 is TGCAGTGCTAGAGTCCCCTTCAGGGAGTACGAGCAGTACTTC. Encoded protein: CSARVPFREYEQYF.

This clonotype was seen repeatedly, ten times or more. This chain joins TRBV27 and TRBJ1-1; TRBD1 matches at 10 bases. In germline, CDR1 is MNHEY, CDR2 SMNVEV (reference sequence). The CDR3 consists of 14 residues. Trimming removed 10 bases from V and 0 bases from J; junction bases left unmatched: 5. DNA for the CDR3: TGTGCCACCCGACAGGGGGCTTTGAACACTGAAGCTTTCTTT. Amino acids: CATRQGALNTEAFF.

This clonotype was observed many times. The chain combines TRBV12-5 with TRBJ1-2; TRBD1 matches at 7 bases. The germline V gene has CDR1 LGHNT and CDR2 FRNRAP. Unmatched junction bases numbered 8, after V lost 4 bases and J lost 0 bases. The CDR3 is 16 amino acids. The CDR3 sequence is CASGSPGQAPNYGYTF. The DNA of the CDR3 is TGTGCTAGTGGTTCCCCCGGACAGGCCCCTAACTATGGCTACACCTTC.

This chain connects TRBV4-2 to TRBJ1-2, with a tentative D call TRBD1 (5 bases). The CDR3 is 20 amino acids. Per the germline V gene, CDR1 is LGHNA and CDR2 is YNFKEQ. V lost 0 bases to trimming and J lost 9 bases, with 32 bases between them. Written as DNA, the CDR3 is TGTGCCAGCAGCCAAGACCTTATTGGAGGACGGCGGGACTCCGCTAATTGCTACACCTTC. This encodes CASSQDLIGGRRDSANCYTF.